This TCR beta chain was documented in a study of long-term antiretroviral therapy in people with HIV. Runs used v3.0 of the immunoSEQ assay and were done at survey level. Clones were sequenced by immunoSEQ multiplex PCR, and TCRdb holds only the in-frame ones, with some missing. The table lists 10,000 to 15,000 clones, about 80% of them singletons, with 14% in the top ten. The CDR3 is 13 residues long. V was shortened by 6 bases and J by 5 bases, with 11 bases between the two germline ends. From germline, CDR1 is LNHDA and CDR2 SQIVND (reference sequence). This clone was seen only a few times. The chain employs TRBV19 and TRBJ1-5; no firm D call. The TCR was taken from a young woman with HIV. Sequencing was performed on unsorted PBMCs, taken 1.3 years after starting antiretroviral therapy. The CDR3 protein is CASRGRGYQPQHF. The DNA for the CDR3 is TGTGCCAGTAGGGGGAGAGGATATCAGCCCCAGCATTTT.